This TCR beta chain was identified during a study of PD-1 blockade in classical Hodgkin lymphoma. Study observations and caveats: Reported baseline diversity: healthy donors highest, relapsed/refractory patients lowest.

Each and every patient relapsed after autologous stem cell transplantation, and patients got differing brentuximab vedotin exposure. The table came from immunoSEQ multiplex PCR; TCRdb's copy has only in-frame clones and leaves some out. The sample includes tens of thousands of clones, about 86% of them seen just once. CDR1 and CDR2 (germline): SQVTM, ANQGSEA. V lost 6 bases and J lost 8; bases outside the gene matches: 6. CDR3 length equals 12 residues. Note on this clone: Its antigen is currently unknown.

The sample consisted of peripheral blood mononuclear cells (PBMCs), taken before the second cycle of nivolumab. V gene TRBV29-1 combines with J gene TRBJ2-2; TRBD1 agrees at 7 bases. The sequence was collected from a human donor with classical Hodgkin lymphoma. CDR3 bases: TGCAGCGTCGACAGGGTCAGTGGGGAGCTGTTTTTT. This codes for CSVDRVSGELFF.